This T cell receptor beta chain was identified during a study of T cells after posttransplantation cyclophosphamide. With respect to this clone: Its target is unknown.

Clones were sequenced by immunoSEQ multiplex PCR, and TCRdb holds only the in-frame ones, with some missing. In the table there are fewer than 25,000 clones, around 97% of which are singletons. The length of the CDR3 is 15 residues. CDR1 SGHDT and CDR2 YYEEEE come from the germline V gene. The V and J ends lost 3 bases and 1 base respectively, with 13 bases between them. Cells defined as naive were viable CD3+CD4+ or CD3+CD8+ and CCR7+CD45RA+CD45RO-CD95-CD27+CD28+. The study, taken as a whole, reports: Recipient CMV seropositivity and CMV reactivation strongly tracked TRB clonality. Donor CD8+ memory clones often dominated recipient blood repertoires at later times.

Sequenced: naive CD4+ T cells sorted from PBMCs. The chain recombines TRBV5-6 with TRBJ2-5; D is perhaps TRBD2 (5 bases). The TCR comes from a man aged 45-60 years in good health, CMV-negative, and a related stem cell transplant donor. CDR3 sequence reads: CASSSTLGAQETQYF. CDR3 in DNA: TGTGCCAGCAGCTCAACTTTGGGAGCCCAAGAGACCCAGTACTTC.